The rows below give T cell receptor beta chains drawn from one sample of a study of CD8+ T cells in alopecia areata. TCRdb's table, derived via immunoSEQ multiplex PCR, lists solely in-frame clones and lacks some. The data contain 140,000 to 150,000 clones, around 86% of them singletons. The sequences come from CD8+ T cells sorted from blood, collected at week 0. Every receptor here comes from a human donor with alopecia areata. Each CDR3 is given with its conserved first and last residue. A D gene is named only where the DNA matches it firmly. A clone size is listed for some rows: how often the clone was seen (once, few, many), or a class if it is expanded.

j_call d_call v_call clone_size cdr3_aa cdr3_nt
TRBJ2-7 TRBD2 TRBV6-5 - CASSYRVAGGDEQYF TGTGCCAGCAGTTACCGCGTAGCGGGAGGCGACGAGCAGTACTTC
TRBJ2-1 TRBD2 TRBV7-6 - CASSPVPGLAGAGHEQFF TGTGCCAGCAGTCCAGTCCCGGGACTAGCGGGAGCAGGCCATGAGCAGTTCTTC
TRBJ2-2 - TRBV11-2 once CASSSLEELFF TGTGCCAGCAGCTCCCTTGAGGAGCTGTTTTTT
TRBJ2-7 - TRBV29-1 - CSVDGGLDEQYF TGCAGCGTTGATGGGGGTCTCGACGAGCAGTACTTC
TRBJ2-3 TRBD2 TRBV6-4 - CASSGGGATDTQYF TGTGCCAGCAGTGGCGGGGGGGCCACAGATACGCAGTATTTT
TRBJ1-1 - TRBV7-9 - CASSHGQTEAFF TGTGCCAGCAGCCATGGACAGACTGAAGCTTTCTTT
TRBJ2-3 - TRBV29-1 - CSVELGTDTQYF TGCAGCGTTGAATTGGGTACAGATACGCAGTATTTT
TRBJ2-7 - TRBV27 - CASRNSGAAQSHEQYF TGTGCCAGCAGAAACTCCGGGGCCGCCCAATCCCACGAGCAGTACTTC
TRBJ2-1 - TRBV7-9 once CASSLGLGEQFF TGTGCCAGCAGCTTGGGGCTGGGTGAGCAGTTCTTC
TRBJ2-7 TRBD2 TRBV29-1 - CSTLGLEPGEQYF TGCAGCACACTAGGACTAGAGCCTGGCGAGCAGTACTTC
TRBJ2-7 TRBD2 TRBV27 - CASSLVAGGPDEQYF TGTGCCAGCAGTTTGGTAGCGGGAGGGCCTGACGAGCAGTACTTC
TRBJ1-1 - TRBV29-1 - CSVGTNTEAFF TGCAGCGTTGGGACGAACACTGAAGCTTTCTTT
TRBJ1-1 - TRBV29-1 - CSVDGRGRSTEAFF TGCAGCGTTGATGGAAGGGGCCGTAGCACTGAAGCTTTCTTT
TRBJ1-1 - TRBV30 - CAWKVGHTEAFF TGTGCCTGGAAGGTTGGACACACTGAAGCTTTCTTT
TRBJ2-3 TRBD1 TRBV6-5 - CASSTGQGTDTQYF TGTGCCAGCAGTACGGGACAGGGCACAGATACGCAGTATTTT
TRBJ2-7 - TRBV7-9 - CASKGGGGAEQYF TGTGCCAGTAAAGGGGGAGGCGGCGCTGAGCAGTACTTC
TRBJ2-1 TRBD2 TRBV19 - CASSSFIPGLAGHEQFF TGTGCCAGTAGTAGCTTCATACCGGGACTAGCGGGTCATGAGCAGTTCTTC
TRBJ2-1 - TRBV13 few CASSLLHIGEQFF TGTGCCAGCAGCTTACTGCACATTGGGGAGCAGTTCTTC
TRBJ2-3 TRBD2 TRBV5-4 once CASSHSGRSTDTQYF TGTGCCAGCAGCCATAGCGGGAGGAGCACAGATACGCAGTATTTT
TRBJ1-5 - TRBV5-4 - CASSSDSTANQPQHF TGTGCCAGCAGCTCGGACAGTACGGCCAATCAGCCCCAGCATTTT
TRBJ2-7 TRBD1 TRBV29-1 few CSVESTGGSFEQYF TGCAGCGTTGAATCGACAGGGGGATCGTTCGAGCAGTACTTC
TRBJ1-6 - TRBV27 - CASSTQGFAPLHF TGTGCCAGCAGTACCCAGGGGTTCGCACCCCTCCACTTT
TRBJ1-1 - TRBV4-2 once CASSQEGSLNTEAFF TGTGCCAGCAGCCAAGAGGGCAGCCTGAACACTGAAGCTTTCTTT
TRBJ2-1 - TRBV6-5 - CASALAVTSNEQFF TGTGCCAGCGCCTTAGCCGTGACGTCCAATGAGCAGTTCTTC
TRBJ1-2 - TRBV29-1 - CSVEGGAGPGYTF TGCAGCGTTGAAGGAGGGGCGGGACCCGGCTACACCTTC
TRBJ1-4 - TRBV4-1 - CASSSPEGSTNEKLFF TGCGCCAGCAGCTCTCCAGAGGGCTCAACTAATGAAAAACTGTTTTTT
TRBJ1-6 - TRBV27 - CASSLSSNSPLHF TGTGCCAGCAGTTTATCGAGCAATTCACCCCTCCACTTT
TRBJ2-1 - TRBV6-1 - CASSEAQDYFFRNEQFF TGTGCCAGCAGTGAGGCCCAGGACTATTTTTTCAGAAATGAGCAGTTCTTC
TRBJ1-5 TRBD1 TRBV7-9 - CASSLGRGPNQPQHF TGTGCCAGCAGCTTAGGGAGGGGGCCCAATCAGCCCCAGCATTTT
TRBJ1-1 TRBD1 TRBV29-1 - CSSSLPNRGSEAFF TGCAGCTCTTCCCTACCCAACAGGGGATCTGAAGCTTTCTTT
TRBJ2-7 - TRBV5-1 - CASSSRGPGTYEQYF TGCGCCAGCAGCTCAAGGGGACCGGGTACCTACGAGCAGTACTTC
TRBJ2-1 TRBD1 TRBV13 - CASSILGTGRRDEQFF TGTGCCAGCAGCATACTAGGGACAGGGCGTCGGGATGAGCAGTTCTTC
TRBJ1-1 TRBD1 TRBV9 - CASSERTGPNTEAFF TGTGCCAGCAGCGAGAGGACAGGACCAAACACTGAAGCTTTCTTT
TRBJ2-7 - TRBV27 - CASSLSVQSEQYF TGTGCCAGCAGTTTATCGGTCCAGTCCGAGCAGTACTTC
TRBJ2-7 - TRBV29-1 - CSVEDHEAASYEQYF TGCAGCGTTGAAGATCATGAGGCAGCTTCTTACGAGCAGTACTTC
TRBJ1-2 - TRBV6-1 - CASSEAVTPRANYGYTF TGTGCCAGCAGTGAAGCTGTCACCCCCAGGGCTAACTATGGCTACACCTTC
TRBJ2-3 - TRBV19 - CASSITDTQYF TGTGCCAGTAGTATTACAGATACGCAGTATTTT
TRBJ2-7 TRBD1 TRBV29-1 - CSVTGQGAVYEQYF TGCAGCGTGACCGGACAGGGGGCGGTCTACGAGCAGTACTTC
TRBJ2-3 TRBD2 TRBV2 - CASSAVSGFVGSTDTQYF TGTGCCAGCAGCGCCGTTAGCGGGTTCGTCGGGAGCACAGATACGCAGTATTTT
TRBJ2-7 - TRBV4-1 - CASSQDRGYEQYF TGCGCCAGCAGCCAAGATCGGGGATACGAGCAGTACTTC
TRBJ2-3 TRBD2 TRBV29-1 - CSALPLAGGTDTQYF TGCAGCGCTCTCCCTCTAGCGGGAGGGACCGATACGCAGTATTTC